This T cell receptor beta chain was documented in a study of shared clonotypes between healthy human individuals. Germline assignment: CDR1 WSHSY and CDR2 SAAADI. The CDR3 extends over 14 amino acids. V lost 7 bases and J lost 2, with 14 bases in between. Positive CCR7 selection of CD45RO-negative cells yielded the naive CD8 cells, and terminally differentiated effector memory CD45RA+ cells were excluded. The data were produced by immunoSEQ multiplex PCR, yet TCRdb's version contains in-frame clones alone and is incomplete. The repertoire includes some 2,000,000 clones, approximately 94% of them detected once, and about 1.1% sits in the top ten.

Sequenced material: naive CD8+ T cells sorted from blood. The chain joins TRBV10-2 to TRBJ2-5, with D possibly being TRBD1 or TRBD2 (5 bases each). The origin of this receptor is a man in his late teens or twenties in good health. The CDR3 region is CASTGNGAQETQYF. In nucleotides, the CDR3 is TGCGCCAGCACTGGTAACGGGGCTCAAGAGACCCAGTACTTC.